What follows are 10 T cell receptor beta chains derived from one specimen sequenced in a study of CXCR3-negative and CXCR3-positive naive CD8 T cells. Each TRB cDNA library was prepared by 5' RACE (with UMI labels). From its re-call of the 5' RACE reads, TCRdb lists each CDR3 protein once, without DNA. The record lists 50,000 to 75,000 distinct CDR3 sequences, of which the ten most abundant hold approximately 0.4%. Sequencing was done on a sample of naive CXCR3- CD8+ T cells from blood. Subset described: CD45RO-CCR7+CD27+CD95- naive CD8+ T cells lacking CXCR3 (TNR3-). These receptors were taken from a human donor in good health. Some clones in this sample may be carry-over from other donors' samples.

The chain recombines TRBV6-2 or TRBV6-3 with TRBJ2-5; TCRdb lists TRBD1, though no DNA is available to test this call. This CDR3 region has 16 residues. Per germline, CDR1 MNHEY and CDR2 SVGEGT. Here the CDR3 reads CASTRPGQTPQETQYF.

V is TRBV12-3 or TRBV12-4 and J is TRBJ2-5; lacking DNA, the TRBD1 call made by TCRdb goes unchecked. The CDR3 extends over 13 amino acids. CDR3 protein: CATQTMPGETQYF.

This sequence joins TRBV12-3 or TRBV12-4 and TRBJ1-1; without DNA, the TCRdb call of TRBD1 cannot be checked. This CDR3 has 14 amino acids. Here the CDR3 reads CASYTGTGNTEAFF.

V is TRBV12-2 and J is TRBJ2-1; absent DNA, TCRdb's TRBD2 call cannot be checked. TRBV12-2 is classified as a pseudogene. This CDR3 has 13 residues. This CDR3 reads CAQKAGGRHEQFF.

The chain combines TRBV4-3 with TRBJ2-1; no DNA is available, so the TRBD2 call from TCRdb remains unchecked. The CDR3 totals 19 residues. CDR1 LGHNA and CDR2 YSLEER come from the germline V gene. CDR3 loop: CASSQVLAGGLVFFDEQFF.

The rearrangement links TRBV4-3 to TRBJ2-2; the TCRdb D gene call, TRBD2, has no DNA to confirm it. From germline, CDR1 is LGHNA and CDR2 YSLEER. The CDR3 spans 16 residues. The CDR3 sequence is CASSQDSKGLTGELFF.

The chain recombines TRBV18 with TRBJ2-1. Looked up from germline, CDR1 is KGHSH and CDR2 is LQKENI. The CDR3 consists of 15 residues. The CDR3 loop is CASSPPGGPYNEQFF.

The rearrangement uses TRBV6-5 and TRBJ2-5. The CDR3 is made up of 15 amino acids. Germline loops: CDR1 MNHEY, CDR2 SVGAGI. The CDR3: CASSSQGFPQETQYF.

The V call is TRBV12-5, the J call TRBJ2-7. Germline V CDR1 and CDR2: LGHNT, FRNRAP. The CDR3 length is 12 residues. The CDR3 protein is CASGLVPYEQYF.

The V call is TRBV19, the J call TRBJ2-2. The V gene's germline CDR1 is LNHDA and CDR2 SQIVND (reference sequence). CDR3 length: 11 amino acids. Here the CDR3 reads CASSNTGELFF.